This T cell receptor beta chain was captured in a study of vaccination effects on CD4 cells after COVID-19. About the research overall: A median of 72 days separated the second dose and sampling.

Study-wide results and limits: Only 1 of 255 vaccine-induced clones from healthy vaccinees cross-reacted with common cold coronaviruses. The study had few convalescent patients and no early post-infection timepoints.

The culture ran for under eleven days, and then CD4+ T cells were isolated. Participants got two doses of BNT162b2 or mRNA-1273 vaccine. Concerning this clone: Its antigen is unknown. The junction shows a germline mismatch at one end, possibly a read error.

This CDR3 comprises 16 residues. Looked up from germline, CDR1 is KGHDR and CDR2 is SFDVKD. Profiling relied on immunoSEQ multiplex PCR, and the TCRdb table lists in-frame clones only, not all of them. The sample shows more than 60,000 clones, 70% to 85% of them seen only once. The chain links TRBV24-1 to TRBJ2-5; tentatively, D is TRBD2 (6 bases). The receptor's source is a human donor who received a COVID-19 vaccine. The sample was CD4+ T cells from PBMCs cultured without peptide, taken after COVID-19 vaccination. CDR3 residues: CATSDSGGSAQKTQYF. The CDR3 nucleotides read TGTGCCACCAGTGATTCAGGAGGGAGCGCCCAAAAGACCCAGTACTTC.